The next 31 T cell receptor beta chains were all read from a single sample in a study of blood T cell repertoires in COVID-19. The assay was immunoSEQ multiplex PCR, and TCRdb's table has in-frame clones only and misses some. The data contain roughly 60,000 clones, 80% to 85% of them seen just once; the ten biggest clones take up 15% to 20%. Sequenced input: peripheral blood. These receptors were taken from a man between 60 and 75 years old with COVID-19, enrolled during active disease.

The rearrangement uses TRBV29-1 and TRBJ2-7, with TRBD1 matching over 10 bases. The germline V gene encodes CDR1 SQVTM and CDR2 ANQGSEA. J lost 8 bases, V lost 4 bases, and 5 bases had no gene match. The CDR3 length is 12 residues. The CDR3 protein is CSVGGTGDKQYF. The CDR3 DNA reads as TGCAGCGTTGGGGGGACAGGGGACAAGCAGTACTTC.

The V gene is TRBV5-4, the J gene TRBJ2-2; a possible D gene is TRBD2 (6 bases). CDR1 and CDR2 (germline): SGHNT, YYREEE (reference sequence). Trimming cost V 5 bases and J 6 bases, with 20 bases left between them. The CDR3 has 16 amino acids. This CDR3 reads CASSPGLLLDAGELFF. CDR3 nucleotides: TGTGCCAGCAGTCCGGGACTCCTATTAGACGCCGGGGAGCTGTTTTTT.

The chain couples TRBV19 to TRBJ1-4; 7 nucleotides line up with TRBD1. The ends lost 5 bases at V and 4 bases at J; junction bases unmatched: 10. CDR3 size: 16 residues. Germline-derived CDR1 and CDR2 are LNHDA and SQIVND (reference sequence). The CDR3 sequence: CASSSSTTGFNEKLFF. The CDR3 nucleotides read TGTGCCAGTAGTTCATCCACGACAGGGTTTAATGAAAAACTGTTTTTT.

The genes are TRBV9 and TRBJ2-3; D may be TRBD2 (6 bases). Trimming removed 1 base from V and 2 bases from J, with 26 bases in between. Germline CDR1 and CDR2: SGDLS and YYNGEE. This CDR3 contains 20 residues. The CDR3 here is CASSVKGARDSRRITDTQYF. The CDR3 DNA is TGTGCCAGCAGCGTAAAAGGGGCACGGGACTCACGGAGGATCACAGATACGCAGTATTTT.

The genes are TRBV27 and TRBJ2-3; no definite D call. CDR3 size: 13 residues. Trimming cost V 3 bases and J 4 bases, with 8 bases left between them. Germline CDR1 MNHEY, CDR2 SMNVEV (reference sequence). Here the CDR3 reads CASSLRAPDTQYF. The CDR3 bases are TGTGCCAGCAGTTTGCGAGCCCCAGATACGCAGTATTTT.

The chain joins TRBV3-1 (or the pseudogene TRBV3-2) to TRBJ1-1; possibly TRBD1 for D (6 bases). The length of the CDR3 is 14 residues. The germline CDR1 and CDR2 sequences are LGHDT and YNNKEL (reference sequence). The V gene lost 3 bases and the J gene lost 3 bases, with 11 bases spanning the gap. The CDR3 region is CASSQAGAYTEAFF. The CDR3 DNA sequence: TGTGCCAGCAGCCAGGCAGGGGCATACACTGAAGCTTTCTTT.

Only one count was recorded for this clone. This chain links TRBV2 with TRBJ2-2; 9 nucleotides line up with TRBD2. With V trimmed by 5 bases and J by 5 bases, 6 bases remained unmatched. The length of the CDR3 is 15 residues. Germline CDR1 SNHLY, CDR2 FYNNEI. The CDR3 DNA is TGTGCCAGCAGTTTAGCGGGAGAAGGGACCGGGGAGCTGTTTTTT. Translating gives CASSLAGEGTGELFF.

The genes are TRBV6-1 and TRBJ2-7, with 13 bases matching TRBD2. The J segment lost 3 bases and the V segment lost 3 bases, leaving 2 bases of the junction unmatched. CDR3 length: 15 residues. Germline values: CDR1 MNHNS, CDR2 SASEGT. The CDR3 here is CASSDGTSGVYEQYF. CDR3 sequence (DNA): TGTGCCAGCAGTGACGGGACTAGCGGGGTCTACGAGCAGTACTTC.

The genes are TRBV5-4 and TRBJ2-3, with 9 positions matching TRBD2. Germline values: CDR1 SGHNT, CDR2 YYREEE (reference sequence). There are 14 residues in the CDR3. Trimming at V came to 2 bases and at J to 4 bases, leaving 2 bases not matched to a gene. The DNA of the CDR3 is TGTGCCAGCAGCTTCGGCGGGGGGGCAGATACGCAGTATTTT. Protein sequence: CASSFGGGADTQYF.

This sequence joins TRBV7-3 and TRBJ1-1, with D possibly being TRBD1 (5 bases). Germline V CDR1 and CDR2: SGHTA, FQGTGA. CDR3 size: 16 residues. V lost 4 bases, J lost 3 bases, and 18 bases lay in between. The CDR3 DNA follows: TGTGCCAGCAGCTCTTTCCCCACAGGTCCTCACACTGAAGCTTTCTTT. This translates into CASSSFPTGPHTEAFF.

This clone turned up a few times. CDR3 in amino acids: CSVLRDLQNTGELFF. The CDR3 bases are TGCAGCGTCTTGAGGGATCTCCAGAACACCGGGGAGCTGTTTTTT. V usage is TRBV29-1 and J usage is TRBJ2-2, with TRBD2 as a possible D gene (5 bases). CDR1 is SQVTM, CDR2 ANQGSEA, per germline. This CDR3 region has 15 residues. Deletions cut 6 bases from V and 1 base from J, with 15 bases between.

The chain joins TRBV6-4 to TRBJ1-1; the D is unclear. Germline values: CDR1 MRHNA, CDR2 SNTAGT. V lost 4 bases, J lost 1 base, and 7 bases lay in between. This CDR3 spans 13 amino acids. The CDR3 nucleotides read TGTGCCAGCAGTGTTTCCGGGAACACTGAAGCTTTCTTT. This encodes CASSVSGNTEAFF.

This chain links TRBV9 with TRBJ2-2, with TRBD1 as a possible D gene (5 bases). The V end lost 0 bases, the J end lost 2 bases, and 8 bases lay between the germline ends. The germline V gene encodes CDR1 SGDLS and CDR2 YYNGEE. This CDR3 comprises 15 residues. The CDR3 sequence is CASSVAGLNTGELFF. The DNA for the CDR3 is TGTGCCAGCAGCGTAGCAGGGCTTAACACCGGGGAGCTGTTTTTT.

Here the CDR3 DNA reads TGCGCCAGCAGAGTGCCAGGGGGGACTAATGAAAAACTGTTTTTT. Its protein is CASRVPGGTNEKLFF. The chain has TRBV10-2 and TRBJ1-4; TRBD1 matches at 7 bases. This CDR3 comprises 15 residues. With 6 bases clipped from V and 2 bases from J, the junction kept 6 bases outside the gene matches. Germline V CDR1 and CDR2: WSHSY, SAAADI.

CDR3 DNA sequence: TGTGCCAGCAGCCCAGACAGGGGAACCGGGGAGCTGTTTTTT. It encodes CASSPDRGTGELFF. The chain carries TRBV11-2 and TRBJ2-2; 8 bases are shared with TRBD1. This CDR3 is 14 amino acids long. V lost 5 bases, J lost 5 bases, and 4 bases stayed unmatched. The germline V gene encodes CDR1 SGHAT and CDR2 FQNNGV.

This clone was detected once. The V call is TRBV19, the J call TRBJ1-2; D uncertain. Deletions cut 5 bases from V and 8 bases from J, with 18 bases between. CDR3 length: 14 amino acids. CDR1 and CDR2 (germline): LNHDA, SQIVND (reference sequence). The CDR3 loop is CASSATWRAEGYTF. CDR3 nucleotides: TGTGCCAGTAGTGCCACCTGGAGGGCTGAAGGCTACACCTTC.

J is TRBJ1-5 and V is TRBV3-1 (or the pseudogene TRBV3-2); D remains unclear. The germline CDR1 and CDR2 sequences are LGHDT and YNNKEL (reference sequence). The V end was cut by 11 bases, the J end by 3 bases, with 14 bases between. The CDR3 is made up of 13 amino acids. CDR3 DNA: TGTGCCGCGGGGATGGGGTACAATCAGCCCCAGCATTTT. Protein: CAAGMGYNQPQHF.

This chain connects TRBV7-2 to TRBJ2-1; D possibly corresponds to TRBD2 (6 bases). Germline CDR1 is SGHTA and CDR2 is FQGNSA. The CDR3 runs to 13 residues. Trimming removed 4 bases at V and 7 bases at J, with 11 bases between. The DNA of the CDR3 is TGTGCCAGCAGCTCGACTCTAGCGAATGAGCAGTTCTTC. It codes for CASSSTLANEQFF.

The CDR3 bases are TGTGCCAGTAGTATCGACCCCGGGGGGAGGGGAGGAGGTGGCTACACCTTC. Amino acid sequence: CASSIDPGGRGGGGYTF. This chain uses TRBV19 with TRBJ1-2; weak D call: TRBD1 (5 bases). The CDR3 spans 17 residues. The ends were cut back, 3 bases at V and 7 bases at J, with 24 bases in the middle. Germline loops: CDR1 LNHDA, CDR2 SQIVND (reference sequence).

The CDR3 loop is CASSPGTGFSNQPQHF. In DNA form, the CDR3 reads TGTGCCAGCTCACCCGGGACAGGGTTTAGCAATCAGCCCCAGCATTTT. The chain carries TRBV18 and TRBJ1-5; 9 bases are shared with TRBD1. J gave up 0 bases and V 3 bases, and 3 bases lay outside the gene matches. This CDR3 has 16 residues. CDR1 KGHSH and CDR2 LQKENI come from the germline V gene.

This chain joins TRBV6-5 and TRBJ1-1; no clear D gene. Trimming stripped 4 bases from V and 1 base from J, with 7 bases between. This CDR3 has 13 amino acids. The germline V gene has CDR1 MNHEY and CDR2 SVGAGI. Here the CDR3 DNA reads TGTGCCAGCAGTTCCCTCAGGAACACTGAAGCTTTCTTT. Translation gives CASSSLRNTEAFF.

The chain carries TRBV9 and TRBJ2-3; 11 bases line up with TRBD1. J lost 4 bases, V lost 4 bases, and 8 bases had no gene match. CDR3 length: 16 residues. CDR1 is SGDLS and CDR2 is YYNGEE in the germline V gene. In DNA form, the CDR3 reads TGTGCCAGCAGCCCCGATCCGGGACAGGGGGCAGATACGCAGTATTTT. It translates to CASSPDPGQGADTQYF.

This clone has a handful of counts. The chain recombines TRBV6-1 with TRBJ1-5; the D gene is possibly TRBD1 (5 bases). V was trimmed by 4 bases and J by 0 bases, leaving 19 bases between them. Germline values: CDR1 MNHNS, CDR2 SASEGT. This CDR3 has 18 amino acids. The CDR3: CASSGGTTGIYSNQPQHF. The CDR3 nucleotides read TGTGCCAGCAGTGGAGGGACTACCGGGATTTATAGCAATCAGCCCCAGCATTTT.

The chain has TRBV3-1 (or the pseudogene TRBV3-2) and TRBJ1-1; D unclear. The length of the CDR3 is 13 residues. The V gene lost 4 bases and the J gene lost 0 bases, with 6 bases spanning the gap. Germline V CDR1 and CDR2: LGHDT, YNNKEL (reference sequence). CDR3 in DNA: TGTGCCAGCAGCCCCGACATGAACACTGAAGCTTTCTTT. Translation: CASSPDMNTEAFF.

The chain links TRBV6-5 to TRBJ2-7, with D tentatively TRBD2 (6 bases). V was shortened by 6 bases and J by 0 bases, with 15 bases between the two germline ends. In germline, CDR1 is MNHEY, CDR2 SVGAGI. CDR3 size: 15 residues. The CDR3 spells CASSHGGTVSYEQYF. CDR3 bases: TGTGCCAGCAGCCATGGGGGGACCGTCTCCTACGAGCAGTACTTC.

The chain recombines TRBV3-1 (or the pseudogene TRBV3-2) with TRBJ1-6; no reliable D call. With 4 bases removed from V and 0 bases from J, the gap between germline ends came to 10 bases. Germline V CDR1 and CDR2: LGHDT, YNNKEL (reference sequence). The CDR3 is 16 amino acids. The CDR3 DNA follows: TGTGCCAGCAGCCCGGACGGGAGCTCCTATAATTCACCCCTCCACTTT. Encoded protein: CASSPDGSSYNSPLHF.

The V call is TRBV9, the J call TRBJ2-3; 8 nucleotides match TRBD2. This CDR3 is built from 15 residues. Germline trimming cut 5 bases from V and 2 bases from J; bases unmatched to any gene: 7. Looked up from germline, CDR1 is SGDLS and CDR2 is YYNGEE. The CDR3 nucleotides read TGTGCCAGCAGTGGAGAGCGGGGGCCCACAGATACGCAGTATTTT. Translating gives CASSGERGPTDTQYF. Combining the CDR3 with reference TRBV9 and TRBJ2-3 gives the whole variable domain DSGVTQTPKHLITATGQRVTLRCSPRSGDLSVYWYQQSLDQGLQFLIQYYNGEERAKGNILERFSAQQFPDLHSELNLSSLELGDSALYFCASSGERGPTDTQYFGPGTRLTVL.

CDR3 nucleotide sequence: TGTGCCAGCAGTGACACGGGACTAGCTCCCGGGGAGCTGTTTTTT. Amino acid sequence: CASSDTGLAPGELFF. The chain carries TRBV6-1 and TRBJ2-2; 9 bases align to TRBD2. CDR1 and CDR2 (germline): MNHNS, SASEGT. V gave up 3 bases and J gave up 6 bases; unmatched junction bases: 5. The CDR3 sequence is 15 residues long.

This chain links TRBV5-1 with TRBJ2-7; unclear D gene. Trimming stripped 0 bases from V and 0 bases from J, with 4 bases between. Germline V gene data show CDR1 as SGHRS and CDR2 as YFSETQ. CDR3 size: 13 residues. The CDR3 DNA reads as TGCGCCAGCAGCTTGGCAGGCTCCTACGAGCAGTACTTC. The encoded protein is CASSLAGSYEQYF.

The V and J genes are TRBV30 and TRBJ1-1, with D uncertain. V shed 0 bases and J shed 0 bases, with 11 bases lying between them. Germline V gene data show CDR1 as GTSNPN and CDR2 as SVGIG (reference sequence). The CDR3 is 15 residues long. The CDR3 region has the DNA TGTGCCTGGAGTGTACGTCTGCCTATGAACACTGAAGCTTTCTTT. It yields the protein CAWSVRLPMNTEAFF.

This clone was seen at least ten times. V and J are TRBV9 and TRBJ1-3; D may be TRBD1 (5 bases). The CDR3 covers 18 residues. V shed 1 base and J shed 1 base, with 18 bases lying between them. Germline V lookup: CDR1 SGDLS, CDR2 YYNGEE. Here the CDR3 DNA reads TGTGCCAGCAGCGTATCTATCTTTCAGGGTCAATCTGGAAACACCATATATTTT. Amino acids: CASSVSIFQGQSGNTIYF. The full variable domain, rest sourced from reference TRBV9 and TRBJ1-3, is DSGVTQTPKHLITATGQRVTLRCSPRSGDLSVYWYQQSLDQGLQFLIQYYNGEERAKGNILERFSAQQFPDLHSELNLSSLELGDSALYFCASSVSIFQGQSGNTIYFGEGSWLTVV.